The source of this T cell receptor (beta chain) is a study of blood T cell repertoires in COVID-19. Study in general: Acute and convalescent COVID-19 samples came from the United States, Italy and Spain. Nucleic acid was either cDNA or gDNA, and it came from T cells, B-cell-depleted T cells, or PBMCs.

Seattle-derived patients entered the study during active infection and were followed longitudinally. In the original processing: Reference gene primers were amplified, and this amplification served to estimate nucleated cell counts. Repertoires were generated with immunoSEQ multiplex PCR, while TCRdb's copy carries only in-frame clones and drops some. V and J calls and clone size are those listed in that table; D and trimming were worked out from the DNA. The table records roughly 290,000 clones, 70% to 85% of them present only once. The germline V gene has CDR1 LGHDT and CDR2 YNNKEL (reference sequence). Trimming took 4 bases from V and 6 from J, leaving 8 bases between them. This CDR3 is built from 12 residues.

The chain combines TRBV3-1 (or the pseudogene TRBV3-2) with TRBJ2-3; D is ambiguous. The source of this sequence is a human donor with COVID-19, enrolled during active disease. The donor label of this sample is uncertain. Specimen: peripheral blood. In nucleotides, the CDR3 is TGTGCCAGCAGCCCGAGTCCGGATACGCAGTATTTT. Amino acid sequence: CASSPSPDTQYF.